This T cell receptor beta chain is drawn from a study of blood T cell repertoires in COVID-19. Across the study: Spain, Italy and the United States supplied samples that represented acute and convalescent COVID-19. In each case, the material was cDNA or gDNA derived from T cells, B-cell-depleted T cells, or PBMCs.

Cohort 3 recovery required two negative PCRs, clearance, or symptom resolution. Germline loops: CDR1 WNHNN, CDR2 SYGVQD (reference sequence). The J segment lost 9 bases and the V segment lost 3 bases, leaving 6 bases of the junction unmatched. This CDR3 is built from 14 residues. Under the authors' procedure: How many nucleated cells were present was estimated from reference gene primer amplification. The data were produced by immunoSEQ multiplex PCR, yet TCRdb's version contains in-frame clones alone and is incomplete. Clonal size and the V and J genes are those of that table, whereas D and trimming came from the DNA. The sample includes a few hundred thousand clones, 70% to 90% of them seen just once.

The sample taken for sequencing was PBMCs or T cells enriched from blood (not recorded which). The TCR was taken from a man aged 30 to 45 who had recovered from COVID-19. This rearrangement joins TRBV10-1 to TRBJ2-3; 10 nucleotides agree with TRBD2. CDR3 nucleotides: TGCGCCAGCAGTGAAGGTCTAGCGGGAGCAACGCAGTATTTT. The encoded protein is CASSEGLAGATQYF.